Presented here are 6 T cell receptor beta chains from one specimen sequenced in a study of T cells in Graves' hyperthyroidism and ophthalmopathy. The investigators amplified TCR beta CDR3 regions from RNA transcripts. First-round RT-PCR targeting the TCR CDR3 was performed with the HTBI primer set. TCRdb re-derived calls from the multiplex PCR reads in MiXCR, one entry per CDR3 protein. Of roughly 570,000 distinct CDR3 sequences in the sample, just over 45% were seen once. The source material was peripheral blood or thyroid tissue (not recorded which). Every receptor here comes from an adult woman with Graves' disease, either hyperthyroidism or ophthalmopathy (not recorded which).

This clonotype was observed a few times. This chain connects TRBV7-6 to TRBJ2-7; TRBD2 matches at 12 bases. Germline CDR1 and CDR2: SGHVS and FNYEAQ. This CDR3 is 12 amino acids long. V was pared by 6 bases and J by 9 bases, with 3 bases of the junction left unmatched. The DNA for the CDR3 is TGTGCCAGCAGTGTGACTAGCGGGAGGCAGTACTTC. Protein sequence: CASSVTSGRQYF.

In this sample, this clonotype turned up many times. CDR3 amino acids: CASSGERSSYEQYF. DNA for the CDR3: TGTGCCAGCAGTGGGGAGCGGAGCTCCTACGAGCAGTACTTC. The genes are TRBV2 and TRBJ2-7; D may be TRBD2 (5 bases). This CDR3 region has 14 residues. Germline V gene sequence: CDR1 SNHLY, CDR2 FYNNEI. V was trimmed by 4 bases and J by 0 bases, leaving 10 bases between them.

In this sample, this clonotype turned up many times. The J gene is TRBJ2-5, the V gene TRBV24-1; the D gene is possibly TRBD1 (6 bases). The germline CDR1 and CDR2 sequences are KGHDR and SFDVKD. The ends were cut back, 4 bases at V and 5 bases at J, with 16 bases in the middle. This CDR3 is built from 15 residues. CDR3 loop: CATSDPDSWRETQYF. CDR3 coding DNA: TGTGCCACCAGTGACCCGGACAGTTGGCGGGAGACCCAGTACTTC.

This chain links TRBV29-1 with TRBJ1-4; 8 bases match TRBD1. CDR3 length: 13 amino acids. The ends lost 5 bases at V and 8 bases at J; junction bases unmatched: 7. Germline CDR1 and CDR2: SQVTM and ANQGSEA. The CDR3 DNA is TGCAGCGTTTTGACAGGGGAGGACGAAAAACTGTTTTTT. Translated, it gives CSVLTGEDEKLFF.

The chain employs TRBV12-3 or TRBV12-4 and TRBJ1-2, with 9 bases fitting TRBD1. The J segment lost 10 bases and the V segment lost 4 bases, leaving 10 bases of the junction unmatched. CDR3 length: 14 amino acids. CDR3 sequence (DNA): TGTGCCAGCAGTTCGTCCACAGGGGGCTTAGACTACACCTTC. Protein product: CASSSSTGGLDYTF.

This clonotype has at least ten counts. The V gene is TRBV2, the J gene TRBJ1-1; 8 nucleotides align to TRBD1. The V gene's germline CDR1 is SNHLY and CDR2 FYNNEI. This CDR3 comprises 15 residues. V was clipped by 3 bases and J by 3 bases; unmatched bases: 6. CDR3 sequence (DNA): TGTGCCAGCAGTGACCAGGGGGCTGGGGACACTGAAGCTTTCTTT. Translating it yields CASSDQGAGDTEAFF.